A selection of T cell receptor beta chains follows, all from one sample in a study of control samples from healthy donors and cancer patients. Libraries were prepared by immunoSEQ multiplex PCR; TCRdb keeps only in-frame clonotypes and omits some of them. The sample holds about 220,000 clones, 90% to 95% seen once. The sample was blood. The receptors here all came from a man aged 50 or older in good health. CDR3s include the opening cysteine and the closing phenylalanine or tryptophan. A D gene is named only where the DNA matches it firmly. Some rows have no size entry. The others give once, few or many, or a class for an expanded clone.

clone size	J gene	V gene	D gene	CDR3 DNA	CDR3 protein
.	TRBJ1-4	TRBV5-8	TRBD1	TGTGCCAGCACCCCCAGGGGGCGTGATGAAAAACTGTTTTTT	CASTPRGRDEKLFF
.	TRBJ1-4	TRBV5-1	TRBD1	TGCGCCAGCAGCCCCTCCGGGACAGGGTTGGAAAAACTGTTTTTT	CASSPSGTGLEKLFF
.	TRBJ2-1	TRBV18	.	TGTGCCAGCTCACCACAGGGGGGGAAAGGGAATGAGCAGTTCTTC	CASSPQGGKGNEQFF
.	TRBJ2-1	TRBV7-2	TRBD2	TGTGCCAGCAGCTTAGGCGGGGGGTTTAGTGAGCAGTTCTTC	CASSLGGGFSEQFF
.	TRBJ2-2	TRBV10-3	TRBD1	TGTGCCATCAGTGACCAGGACAGGGAGTACACCGGGGAGCTGTTTTTT	CAISDQDREYTGELFF
.	TRBJ1-1	TRBV30	TRBD1	TGTGCCTGGAGTCCAGCACTACAGGGGGCAGGGGGGAGCACTGAAGCTTTCTTT	CAWSPALQGAGGSTEAFF
.	TRBJ2-7	TRBV6-6	TRBD2	TGTGCCAGCAGTTACGGCTCTAGCGGGGGCTACGAGCAGTACTTC	CASSYGSSGGYEQYF
.	TRBJ1-5	TRBV10-3	.	TGTGCCATCAGTGAGGGGGGACGGGATCAGCCCCAGCATTTT	CAISEGGRDQPQHF
once	TRBJ2-2	TRBV10-3	.	TGTGCCACCGGGGTCGGGGGCGGCACCGGGGAGCTGTTTTTT	CATGVGGGTGELFF
.	TRBJ1-6	TRBV19	.	TGTGCCAGTAGTATTGGGTCAGGGCTGGATTCACCCCTCCACTTT	CASSIGSGLDSPLHF
.	TRBJ1-2	TRBV28	.	TGTGCCAGCAGTTGGCTCCCAGGTGGCTACACCTTC	CASSWLPGGYTF
.	TRBJ1-4	TRBV2	.	TGTGCCAGCGGGAGGACAGTCCGACTAAATGAAAAACTGTTTTTT	CASGRTVRLNEKLFF
.	TRBJ2-6	TRBV10-3	.	TGTGCCATCAGCCAGAGCTCTGGGGCCAACGTCCTGACTTTC	CAISQSSGANVLTF